This entry lists 5 T cell receptor beta chains sequenced from one sample in a study of blood T cell repertoires in COVID-19. Repertoires were generated with immunoSEQ multiplex PCR, while TCRdb's copy carries only in-frame clones and drops some. The data show about 170,000 clones, with around 89% seen just once and roughly 1.9% held by the top ten. The sample was peripheral blood. The receptors originated from a man aged 50-59 years who had recovered from COVID-19.

V and J are TRBV19 and TRBJ1-6; D gene uncertain. Germline CDR1 LNHDA, CDR2 SQIVND (reference sequence). Trimming pared 5 bases from V and 6 bases from J, leaving 14 bases between. The CDR3 loop spans 15 amino acids. The CDR3 nucleotides are TGTGCCAGTAGTGGCGGCACCCGGATTAATTCACCCCTCCACTTT. Protein: CASSGGTRINSPLHF.

The chain links TRBV27 to TRBJ2-3; 7 positions agree with TRBD1. Germline loops: CDR1 MNHEY, CDR2 SMNVEV (reference sequence). This CDR3 has 18 residues. Trimming took 5 bases from V and 2 from J; bases not matched to a gene: 16. The chain's CDR3 is CASSPAQLTGRPTDTQYF. CDR3 nucleotide sequence: TGTGCCAGCAGTCCAGCCCAATTGACAGGGAGACCCACAGATACGCAGTATTTT.

This clone was seen a few times. The V gene is TRBV29-1, the J gene TRBJ1-5; D is perhaps TRBD1 (6 bases). This CDR3 comprises 13 residues. Trimming pared 6 bases from V and 12 bases from J, leaving 21 bases between. The germline gives CDR1 SQVTM, CDR2 ANQGSEA. CDR3 DNA: TGCAGCGTGTCGGGGGGGCAGGGATCCTACCAGCATTTT. Translated: CSVSGGQGSYQHF.

The gene calls are TRBV12-5 and TRBJ2-1; TRBD2 matches at 9 bases. This CDR3 contains 16 residues. Germline loops: CDR1 LGHNT, CDR2 FRNRAP. V shed 5 bases and J 8 bases; nucleotides not matched to a gene: 13. CDR3 nucleotides: TGTGCTAGTGGTGCCTTCGGTAGCGGGAGTCGGTATGAGCAGTTCTTC. Amino acid sequence: CASGAFGSGSRYEQFF.

The chain links TRBV5-8 to TRBJ2-7; D remains ambiguous. This CDR3 has 14 amino acids. V lost 0 bases, J lost 6 bases, and 13 bases lay in between. From germline, CDR1 is SGHTS and CDR2 YDEGEE. The CDR3 nucleotides are TGTGCCAGCAGCTTGGATCTCGTATGGGCCGAGCAGTACTTC. This codes for CASSLDLVWAEQYF.